Listed below are T cell receptor beta chains from one sample, sequenced in a study of control samples from healthy donors and cancer patients. Clones were read by immunoSEQ multiplex PCR, and TCRdb kept only the in-frame ones, dropping some. Of nearly 200,000 clones in the sample, approximately 90% were seen once. What was sequenced was blood. These TCRs come from a man in his thirties or forties in good health. Each CDR3 is given with its conserved first and last residue. The D gene is left open where the match is weak. Expanded clones get a size class; other rows say once, few or many, or leave the size out.

clone_size	d_call	v_call	j_call	cdr3_aa	cdr3_nt
.	TRBD1	TRBV15	TRBJ2-7	CATRPGQADEQYF	TGTGCCACCAGGCCGGGACAGGCCGACGAGCAGTACTTC
once	TRBD1	TRBV19	TRBJ1-1	CASSIPQGAPMNTEAFF	TGTGCCAGTAGTATCCCCCAGGGGGCCCCAATGAACACTGAAGCTTTCTTT
.	TRBD1	TRBV14	TRBJ1-3	CASSQEIQGPAGNTIYF	TGTGCCAGCAGCCAAGAAATACAGGGGCCAGCTGGAAACACCATATATTTT
.	.	TRBV6-1	TRBJ1-6	CASSEAPGSNSPLHF	TGTGCCAGCAGTGAAGCGCCTGGCAGTAATTCACCCCTCCACTTT
.	.	TRBV2	TRBJ1-1	CASKEGQQNTEAFF	TGTGCCAGTAAGGAGGGTCAGCAGAACACTGAAGCTTTCTTT
.	TRBD1	TRBV6-6	TRBJ2-2	CASSDRVGTGELFF	TGTGCCAGCAGTGACAGGGTTGGGACCGGGGAGCTGTTTTTT
.	.	TRBV3-1/TRBV3-2	TRBJ1-6	CASSQDPTYSYNSPLHF	TGTGCCAGCAGCCAAGATCCTACATACTCCTATAATTCACCCCTCCACTTT
.	.	TRBV7-9	TRBJ1-2	CASSPFGQKLNYGYTF	TGTGCCAGCAGCCCCTTCGGACAGAAACTTAACTATGGCTACACCTTC
.	.	TRBV19	TRBJ2-6	CASSGGSGANVLTF	TGTGCCAGTAGTGGTGGCTCTGGGGCCAACGTCCTGACTTTC
once	TRBD1	TRBV10-1	TRBJ1-1	CASSSGGRAEAFF	TGCGCCAGCAGCTCAGGGGGCCGGGCTGAAGCTTTCTTT
.	.	TRBV5-8	TRBJ2-2	CASSTSANTGELFF	TGTGCCAGCAGTACGTCAGCTAACACCGGGGAGCTGTTTTTT
.	.	TRBV6-5	TRBJ2-1	CASSAPYNEQFF	TGTGCCAGCAGCGCACCGTACAATGAGCAGTTCTTC
.	.	TRBV7-2	TRBJ2-5	CASSWQVGTGRETQYF	TGTGCCAGCAGCTGGCAGGTTGGCACGGGGCGAGAGACCCAGTACTTC
once	.	TRBV7-3	TRBJ2-2	CASSLAGMNTGELFF	TGTGCCAGCAGCTTAGCAGGGATGAACACCGGGGAGCTGTTTTTT
.	.	TRBV6-1	TRBJ1-1	CASSEVLRGQAFF	TGTGCCAGCAGTGAGGTATTGCGGGGCCAAGCTTTCTTT
once	TRBD1	TRBV5-4	TRBJ1-3	CASSLQGAGGNTIYF	TGTGCCAGCAGCCTGCAGGGGGCTGGTGGAAACACCATATATTTT
.	.	TRBV7-9	TRBJ2-6	CASSPRQAGANVLTF	TGTGCCAGCAGCCCTAGACAGGCTGGGGCCAACGTCCTGACTTTC
once	.	TRBV4-1	TRBJ1-2	CASSQVPPGTNPNYGYTF	TGCGCCAGCAGCCAAGTCCCCCCTGGGACAAACCCTAACTATGGCTACACCTTC
.	.	TRBV7-6	TRBJ2-6	CASSPQLLSGANVLTF	TGTGCCAGCAGCCCCCAACTTCTTTCTGGGGCCAACGTCCTGACTTTC
.	.	TRBV19	TRBJ1-6	CASMETGSFQGSPLHF	TGTGCCAGTATGGAAACAGGGTCCTTTCAAGGGTCACCCCTCCACTTT
once	TRBD1	TRBV28	TRBJ1-5	CAGTGSNQPQHF	TGTGCCGGGACAGGGAGCAATCAGCCCCAGCATTTT
.	.	TRBV20-1	TRBJ2-5	CSAIGETQYF	TGCAGTGCTATCGGTGAGACCCAGTACTTC
.	.	TRBV5-1	TRBJ1-1	CASSLELFTEAFF	TGCGCCAGCAGCCTTGAGCTCTTTACTGAAGCTTTCTTT
once	.	TRBV11-2	TRBJ1-2	CASSPDRFYGYTF	TGTGCCAGCAGCCCCGACAGGTTCTATGGCTACACCTTC
.	.	TRBV7-2	TRBJ1-1	CASSFARGATNTEAFF	TGTGCCAGCAGCTTCGCGAGAGGGGCTACTAACACTGAAGCTTTCTTT
.	.	TRBV27	TRBJ2-1	CASRNDRLLGEQFF	TGTGCCAGCAGAAACGACAGGCTCTTGGGTGAGCAGTTCTTC
.	.	TRBV13	TRBJ1-2	CASSSRQVTFYGYTF	TGTGCCAGCAGCTCACGACAGGTCACCTTCTATGGCTACACCTTC
.	TRBD1	TRBV9	TRBJ2-2	CASSPRDRETGELFF	TGTGCCAGCAGCCCCCGGGACAGGGAAACCGGGGAGCTGTTTTTT
.	.	TRBV3-1/TRBV3-2	TRBJ1-6	CASTDSYNSPLHF	TGTGCCAGCACAGATTCCTATAATTCACCCCTCCACTTT
.	.	TRBV18	TRBJ1-2	CASSPSTPSAGDGYTF	TGTGCCAGCTCACCATCGACTCCGTCGGCAGGGGATGGCTACACCTTC
.	.	TRBV3-1/TRBV3-2	TRBJ1-6	CASSGSFSSYNSPLHF	TGTGCCAGCAGCGGCTCATTTAGCTCCTATAATTCACCCCTCCACTTT
.	TRBD1	TRBV7-9	TRBJ1-5	CASSADRGGQPQHF	TGTGCCAGCAGCGCCGACAGGGGCGGTCAGCCCCAGCATTTT
.	.	TRBV24-1	TRBJ1-1	CATSDFGQGRTEAFF	TGTGCCACCAGTGATTTTGGCCAGGGTCGGACTGAAGCTTTCTTT
.	TRBD2	TRBV30	TRBJ2-3	CAWRSSGLAGGFLRTDTQYF	TGTGCCTGGAGATCTTCGGGACTAGCGGGGGGGTTCTTGAGGACAGATACGCAGTATTTT
.	.	TRBV18	TRBJ2-3	CASSSSSTDTQYF	TGTGCCAGCTCATCGTCTAGCACAGATACGCAGTATTTT
.	.	TRBV7-9	TRBJ2-4	CASSSKGIQYF	TGTGCCAGCAGCTCCAAGGGCATTCAGTACTTC
.	.	TRBV19	TRBJ2-2	CASSIGSRAGELFF	TGTGCCAGTAGTATCGGGTCGAGGGCGGGGGAGCTGTTTTTT
.	TRBD1	TRBV12-5	TRBJ2-1	CASGLVTGDNEQFF	TGTGCTAGTGGTTTGGTTACAGGGGACAATGAGCAGTTCTTC
.	.	TRBV5-1	TRBJ2-7	CASSPRGGPYEQYF	TGCGCCAGCAGCCCGAGAGGGGGACCTTACGAGCAGTACTTC
.	TRBD1	TRBV2	TRBJ2-7	CASGGSRTGVPYEQYF	TGTGCCAGCGGCGGAAGTAGGACAGGAGTTCCCTACGAGCAGTACTTC
once	.	TRBV4-1	TRBJ1-4	CASSQLGAREKLFF	TGCGCCAGCAGCCAATTGGGGGCCCGGGAAAAACTGTTTTTT
.	.	TRBV9	TRBJ2-3	CASSGVTDTQYF	TGTGCCAGCAGCGGTGTAACAGATACGCAGTATTTT
.	.	TRBV5-1	TRBJ1-1	CASSLEFAGSTEAFF	TGCGCCAGCAGCTTGGAATTTGCGGGTAGCACTGAAGCTTTCTTT
once	.	TRBV9	TRBJ1-2	CASSVEGSYGYTF	TGTGCCAGCAGCGTTGAGGGTTCCTATGGCTACACCTTC
once	TRBD1	TRBV5-4	TRBJ1-5	CASSSDRGRSQPQHF	TGTGCCAGCAGCTCAGACAGGGGGAGAAGTCAGCCCCAGCATTTT
.	.	TRBV4-1	TRBJ1-6	CASSHPGASSSPLHF	TGCGCCAGCAGCCATCCGGGGGCTTCTAGTTCACCCCTCCACTTT
few	TRBD2	TRBV7-3	TRBJ2-2	CASSSEAGGPGELFF	TGTGCCAGCAGCTCCGAGGCGGGGGGCCCCGGGGAGCTGTTTTTT
.	TRBD2	TRBV9	TRBJ2-1	CASSVDSGTRYNEQFF	TGTGCCAGCAGCGTAGACAGCGGGACTCGCTACAATGAGCAGTTCTTC
.	TRBD1	TRBV15	TRBJ1-1	CATSRDRDRSTEAFF	TGTGCCACCAGCAGAGATAGGGACAGGTCCACTGAAGCTTTCTTT
.	.	TRBV5-1	TRBJ1-6	CASSGTGNSPLHF	TGCGCCAGCAGCGGGACGGGGAATTCACCCCTCCACTTT
.	TRBD2	TRBV6-1	TRBJ2-1	CASSERLSGGWGEQFF	TGTGCCAGCAGTGAAAGATTGAGCGGGGGTTGGGGAGAGCAGTTCTTC
once	.	TRBV18	TRBJ2-5	CASSPGGGQETQYF	TGTGCCAGCTCACCTGGAGGGGGCCAAGAGACCCAGTACTTC
.	.	TRBV7-2	TRBJ1-6	CASSSRRRGETPLHF	TGTGCCAGCAGCTCCCGCCGCCGGGGTGAAACACCCCTCCACTTT
.	TRBD1	TRBV28	TRBJ1-2	CASARQGMDGYTF	TGTGCCAGCGCCCGACAGGGGATGGATGGCTACACCTTC
.	TRBD2	TRBV5-1	TRBJ2-7	CASSLGAGGQYEQYF	TGCGCCAGCAGCTTGGGAGCGGGGGGCCAATACGAGCAGTACTTC
.	TRBD2	TRBV2	TRBJ2-3	CASSLASGSTDTQYF	TGTGCCAGCAGTTTGGCTAGCGGTAGCACAGATACGCAGTATTTT
.	.	TRBV6-5	TRBJ2-3	CASRNTDTQYF	TGTGCCAGCAGGAACACAGATACGCAGTATTTT
.	.	TRBV30	TRBJ1-3	CAWSLNRDTIYF	TGTGCCTGGAGTCTTAACAGGGACACCATATATTTT
.	.	TRBV6-5	TRBJ2-2	CASRIHSGELFF	TGTGCCAGCAGGATACACTCCGGGGAGCTGTTTTTT